This is a list of T cell receptor beta chains from one sample in a study of cytomegalovirus exposure and HLA in healthy donors. Profiling relied on immunoSEQ multiplex PCR, and the TCRdb table lists in-frame clones only, not all of them. The table lists about 130,000 clones, over 70% of them singletons. The sequencing input was PBMCs. The receptors come from a man aged 18 to 30 in good health and CMV-seropositive. Both conserved end residues are trimmed from each CDR3.

TRBJ1-2,TRBV5-6,ASSYRDRAGGYT
TRBJ2-7,TRBV4-3,ASSQDTGGYYEQY
TRBJ2-5,TRBV5-5,ASSLWVAGTKETQY
TRBJ2-1,TRBV7-2,ASSQRGGLMEEQF
TRBJ2-7,TRBV30,AWRGRGGGEQY
TRBJ2-3,TRBV2,ASSHDRGGYTQY
TRBJ1-4,TRBV6-1,ASSDFYAGTEATNEKLF
TRBJ2-5,TRBV25-1,ASSESYETQY
TRBJ2-1,TRBV9,ASSESGGLVNEQF
TRBJ1-6,TRBV2,ASSDSNRASSPLH
TRBJ1-2,TRBV9,ASSDGGANIRYT
TRBJ2-5,TRBV28,ASSLGGGRKETQY
TRBJ2-2,TRBV5-1,ASSRGQGIHTGELF
TRBJ2-5,TRBV4-1,ASSQDRGLGQETQY
TRBJ1-6,TRBV15,ATSRDGDFGVSPLH
TRBJ1-4,TRBV6-5,ASSKNREKLF
TRBJ2-5,TRBV7-9,ASSSTSRSETQY
TRBJ1-1,TRBV5-1,ASSLMIGENTEAF
TRBJ1-1,TRBV6-5,ASSYFQGMGTEAF
TRBJ2-1,TRBV21-1,ASSKREVWDGGF
TRBJ1-1,TRBV11-3,AGPEAF
TRBJ1-6,TRBV7-8,ASSLVSPGVFGSPLH
TRBJ2-3,TRBV28,ASSSNSIGGRGGTDTQY
TRBJ2-1,TRBV5-6,ASSGPPVAGTYNEQF
TRBJ2-1,TRBV2,ASRSPGGLAGGEF
TRBJ2-1,TRBV11-2,ASSLGANEQF
TRBJ2-3,TRBV29-1,SVEVRGNTQY
TRBJ2-1,TRBV30,AWSVELALAGWAQNNEQF
TRBJ2-1,TRBV10-2,ASSELAGGPYNEQF
TRBJ2-3,TRBV6-4,ASRPTGDTDTQY
TRBJ1-4,TRBV23-1,ASSQSGRGLEKLF
TRBJ2-1,TRBV18,ASSPPPLGQVNNEQF
TRBJ2-7,TRBV4-3,ASSQEAGQGKGYEQY
TRBJ1-2,TRBV18,ASSTTAASYGYT
TRBJ1-6,TRBV6-5,ASTLTTGDNSPLH
TRBJ2-1,TRBV9,ASSSTPSDEQF
TRBJ1-6,TRBV10-2,ASSTGTGLSPLH
TRBJ2-2,TRBV25-1,ASSELRGSGTGELF
TRBJ1-6,TRBV2,ASSDGGASYNSPLH
TRBJ1-1,TRBV10-3,AIRRDIRSTEAF
TRBJ1-1,TRBV28,ASRSQLNTEAF
TRBJ2-5,TRBV7-9,ASSLYPVSGERETQY
TRBJ1-3,TRBV6-1,ASSPPTRNTIY
TRBJ1-1,TRBV9,ASSAHRGGTEAF
TRBJ2-2,TRBV9,ASRREPDTGELF
TRBJ2-5,TRBV6-5,ASSPPFGQETQY
TRBJ1-3,TRBV4-1,ASSPLASNTGVGNTIY
TRBJ2-1,TRBV5-6,ASSTTHEQF
TRBJ2-3,TRBV7-6,ASSPRDRGVPDTQY
TRBJ2-1,TRBV2,ASLFSAGGNEQF
TRBJ2-6,TRBV5-4,ASSLRTVSSGANVLT